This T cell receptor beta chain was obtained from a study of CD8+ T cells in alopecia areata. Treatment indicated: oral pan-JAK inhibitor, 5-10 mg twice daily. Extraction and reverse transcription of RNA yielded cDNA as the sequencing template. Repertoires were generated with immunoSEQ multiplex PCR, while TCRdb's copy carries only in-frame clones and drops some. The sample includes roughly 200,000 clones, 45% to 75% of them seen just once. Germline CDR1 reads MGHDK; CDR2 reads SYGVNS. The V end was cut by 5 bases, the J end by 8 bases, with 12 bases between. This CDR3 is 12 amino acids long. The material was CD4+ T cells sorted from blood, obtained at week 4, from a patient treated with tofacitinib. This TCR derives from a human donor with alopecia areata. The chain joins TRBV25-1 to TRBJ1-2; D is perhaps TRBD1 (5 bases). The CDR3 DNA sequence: TGTGCCAGCAGTACGGGGGTAGTCGGCTACACCTTC. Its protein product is CASSTGVVGYTF.